This T cell receptor (beta chain) was captured by sequencing in a study of blood T cells in healthy people across ages. In the study overall: Through template switching, about one barcoded beta molecule was captured per two T cells, as measured in model experiments.

V lost 1 base and J lost 4; bases outside the gene matches: 7. CDR3 size: 16 residues. Per germline, CDR1 SGHRS and CDR2 YFSETQ. A second about 6 to 11 cycle PCR used barcoded and J-beta primers. Each CDR3 protein gets one entry after TCRdb re-called the 5' RACE reads with MiXCR. The table records roughly 700,000 distinct CDR3 sequences, about 32% of them present only once. Caucasian individuals from Russia who were healthy and aged about 6 to 90 acted as donors. The chain couples TRBV5-1 to TRBJ2-7, with 11 bases aligning to TRBD2. The sequence was collected from an elderly woman in good health. The sequenced material came from blood. The CDR3 region has the DNA TGCGCCAGCAGCTTGACTAGCGGGAGAGGAAGGTACGAGCAGTACTTC. It specifies CASSLTSGRGRYEQYF.